The 22 T cell receptor beta chains below come from one sample, sequenced in a study of CXCR3-negative and CXCR3-positive naive CD8 T cells. Whole-study results and caveats: CXCR3-positive naive cells had more hydrophobic TRB CDR3s than CXCR3-negative naive cells.

UMI-tagged TRB cDNA libraries were built via 5' RACE. After re-calling the 5' RACE reads, TCRdb lists one entry per CDR3 protein, DNA absent. Listed are about 130,000 distinct CDR3 sequences; roughly 0.6% falls within the top ten. Which antigens these TCRs recognize remains unknown. Sequenced input: naive CXCR3+ CD8+ T cells from blood. Documented subset: CD45RO-CCR7+CD27+CD95- naive CD8+ T cells expressing CXCR3 (TNR3+). The source is a human donor in good health. Some clones in this sample may be carry-over from other donors' samples.

The genes are TRBV4-2 and TRBJ1-5; TCRdb selects TRBD1, and the lack of DNA leaves this call unchecked. The V gene's germline CDR1 is LGHNA and CDR2 YNFKEQ. The CDR3 is 15 residues long. CDR3 residues: CASSLGDISNQPQHF.

The genes are TRBV6-5 and TRBJ1-1. The length of the CDR3 is 15 residues. Germline V gene data show CDR1 as MNHEY and CDR2 as SVGAGI. CDR3 region: CASSYSNVLNTEAFF.

The chain uses TRBV12-3 or TRBV12-4 and TRBJ2-7; the D call of TRBD2 rests on TCRdb alone, since no DNA is present to check it. This CDR3 is 14 amino acids long. The CDR3 spells CASSPSGGAYEQYF.

The V gene is TRBV7-9, the J gene TRBJ2-7. CDR3 length: 11 amino acids. Looked up from germline, CDR1 is SEHNR and CDR2 is FQNEAQ (reference sequence). The CDR3 loop reads CASSLGREQYF.

The chain has TRBV20-1 and TRBJ2-1; the TCRdb call, TRBD2, lacks DNA for checking. Germline V gene data show CDR1 as DFQATT and CDR2 as SNEGSKA (reference sequence). The CDR3 runs 16 residues. The chain's CDR3 is CSASPVLAPRNNEQFF.

CDR3 in amino acids: CASSPRPGGDQPQHF. J is TRBJ1-5 and V is TRBV27. CDR1 and CDR2 from the germline V gene are MNHEY and SMNVEV (reference sequence). The CDR3 consists of 15 residues.

The chain joins TRBV20-1 to TRBJ1-1. In germline, CDR1 is DFQATT, CDR2 SNEGSKA (reference sequence). CDR3 length equals 12 residues. CDR3 sequence: CSARGRYTEAFF.

V is TRBV28 and J is TRBJ1-1. Per the germline V gene, CDR1 is MDHEN and CDR2 is SYDVKM. CDR3 length equals 13 residues. CDR3: CASTTLVRSEAFF.

The V gene is TRBV12-3 or TRBV12-4, the J gene TRBJ1-3; TCRdb gives TRBD1 as the D gene, but with no DNA this cannot be confirmed. The CDR3 has 16 amino acids. The chain's CDR3 is CASSTLGHFSGNTIYF.

V and J are TRBV5-8 and TRBJ2-1; as DNA is missing, the TRBD1 call by TCRdb cannot be tested. The CDR3 is 15 amino acids. CDR1 and CDR2 (germline): SGHTS, YDEGEE. The CDR3 is CASSSPGQGNNEQFF.

The V call is TRBV5-1, the J call TRBJ1-2; TCRdb proposes TRBD1, but this gene call is untestable without DNA. Per the germline V gene, CDR1 is SGHRS and CDR2 is YFSETQ. The CDR3 is 15 residues long. This CDR3 reads CASRLSGGQGYGYTF.

The chain joins TRBV20-1 to TRBJ1-1; with no DNA, the TCRdb D assignment of TRBD1 cannot be verified. The CDR3 is 13 residues long. CDR1 and CDR2 from the germline V gene are DFQATT and SNEGSKA (reference sequence). The CDR3 here is CSASPGKNTEAFF.

The chain uses TRBV27 and TRBJ2-2; lacking DNA, the TRBD2 call made by TCRdb goes unchecked. Germline V gene sequence: CDR1 MNHEY, CDR2 SMNVEV (reference sequence). The CDR3 sequence is 14 residues long. This CDR3 is CASSSQTSTGELFF.

The chain carries TRBV7-6 and TRBJ1-3; TCRdb's D call, TRBD1, is unchecked because there is no DNA. The CDR3 extends over 15 amino acids. The germline V gene has CDR1 SGHVS and CDR2 FNYEAQ. CDR3 loop: CASSPTGDPGNTIYF.

V gene TRBV4-3 combines with J gene TRBJ2-1; the TRBD2 assignment by TCRdb is unverifiable without DNA. This CDR3 is 16 amino acids long. CDR1 is LGHNA, CDR2 YSLEER, per germline. The CDR3 region is CASSLRLAGAYNEQFF.

The chain carries TRBV5-6 and TRBJ2-1; TCRdb outputs TRBD1, but without DNA this stays unchecked. Germline CDR1 SGHDT, CDR2 YYEEEE. The CDR3 is 14 amino acids. The CDR3 spells CASSGTISYNEQFF.

V gene TRBV5-1 combines with J gene TRBJ2-1; lacking DNA, the TRBD1 call made by TCRdb goes unchecked. Looked up from germline, CDR1 is SGHRS and CDR2 is YFSETQ. The CDR3 covers 19 residues. CDR3 in amino acids: CASSLGILTDRDGYNEQFF.

The chain carries TRBV29-1 and TRBJ2-7; TCRdb calls TRBD2, which cannot be checked without DNA. The CDR3 covers 11 residues. The V gene's germline CDR1 is SQVTM and CDR2 ANQGSEA. The CDR3 loop reads CSANEGYEQYF.

The V call is TRBV7-9, the J call TRBJ1-2; the D call from TCRdb, TRBD1, cannot be confirmed without DNA. Germline CDR1 reads SEHNR; CDR2 reads FQNEAQ (reference sequence). This CDR3 comprises 16 residues. The CDR3 loop is CASSPLQGYGYYGYTF. Complete variable domain (other parts from reference TRBV7-9 and TRBJ1-2): DTGVSQNPRHKITKRGQNVTFRCDPISEHNRLYWYRQTLGQGPEFLTYFQNEAQLEKSRLLSDRFSAERPKGSFSTLEIQRTEQGDSAMYLCASSPLQGYGYYGYTFGSGTRLTVV.

V usage is TRBV29-1 and J usage is TRBJ1-1. This CDR3 region has 12 residues. Germline values: CDR1 SQVTM, CDR2 ANQGSEA. Here the CDR3 reads CSLGSMNTEAFF.

The genes are TRBV15 and TRBJ2-3; the D gene TCRdb calls, TRBD2, cannot be checked with no DNA. Germline V gene data show CDR1 as LNHNV and CDR2 as YYDKDF (reference sequence). This CDR3 comprises 15 residues. CDR3 amino acids: CATNPSGDASDTQYF.

This rearrangement joins TRBV7-3 to TRBJ1-2; as DNA is missing, the TRBD1 call by TCRdb cannot be tested. The germline V gene encodes CDR1 SGHTA and CDR2 FQGTGA. This CDR3 has 13 residues. The CDR3 here is CASSLEPGYGYTF.